This TCR beta chain comes out of a study of T cell responses to AZD1222 COVID-19 vaccine. The CDR3 has 14 residues. J was trimmed by 5 bases and V by 3 bases; bases with no gene match: 3. CDR1 and CDR2 (germline): MGHDK, SYGVNS. The repertoire was sequenced with immunoSEQ multiplex PCR; TCRdb's copy has only in-frame clones and lacks some. The sample contains roughly 190,000 clones, approximately 90% of which appear only once. The study, taken as a whole, reports: Only 5 to 7 individuals given AZD1222 were seropositive at baseline. Sampling that yielded the repertoires occurred only after the peak T cell response.

To note about this clone: The target antigen is unknown.

The J gene is TRBJ2-3, the V gene TRBV25-1; the match to TRBD2 covers 9 bases. Here the sequenced sample was peripheral blood, taken on day 0 of AZD1222 vaccination. The receptor comes from an adult in good health. CDR3 amino acids: CASSEGRGGDTQYF. CDR3 coding DNA: TGTGCCAGCAGTGAGGGGCGGGGGGGAGATACGCAGTATTTT.